What follows are 2 T cell receptor beta chains derived from one specimen sequenced in a study of cytomegalovirus exposure and HLA in healthy donors (dated 2017 in TCRdb). The library was produced with the immunoSEQ multiplex PCR assay. A mixture of 60 forward primers for TCR Vbeta segments and 13 reverse primers for TCR Jbeta segments was used in the multiplex PCR. TCRdb's version of the immuneACCESS table is confined to in-frame rearrangements and falls short of the full clone set. An unresolved V gene accounts for under half of the shortfall where checked; the remainder is of unknown origin. Across this sample there are 150,000 to 200,000 clones, with 75% to 85% seen only once. The ten largest clones capture less than 0.9% of the sample. Sequencing input: PBMCs. The receptor set was obtained from a female donor in good health and CMV-seronegative.

The chain has TRBV2 and TRBJ2-5; 11 nucleotides match TRBD2. Germline values: CDR1 SNHLY, CDR2 FYNNEI. J was trimmed by 4 bases and V by 9 bases; bases with no gene match: 10. The CDR3 is 15 amino acids. CDR3 amino acids: CARRLAGIEGETQYF. As DNA, the CDR3 is TGTGCCAGAAGACTAGCGGGGATTGAGGGAGAGACCCAGTACTTC. The full variable domain, with the rest looked up from reference TRBV2 and TRBJ2-5, is EPEVTQTPSHQVTQMGQEVILRCVPISNHLYFYWYRQILGQKVEFLVSFYNNEISEKSEIFDDQFSVERPDGSNFTLKIRSTKLEDSAMYFCARRLAGIEGETQYFGPGTRLLVL.

The chain uses TRBV7-6 and TRBJ1-1, with D unresolved. Between the trimmed V and J ends, which lost 5 bases and 1 base, there was a span of 11 bases. The CDR3 totals 14 residues. CDR1 and CDR2 from the germline V gene are SGHVS and FNYEAQ. CDR3 loop: CASSPPYRNTEAFF. The DNA of the CDR3 is TGTGCCAGCAGCCCTCCCTATAGGAACACTGAAGCTTTCTTT.